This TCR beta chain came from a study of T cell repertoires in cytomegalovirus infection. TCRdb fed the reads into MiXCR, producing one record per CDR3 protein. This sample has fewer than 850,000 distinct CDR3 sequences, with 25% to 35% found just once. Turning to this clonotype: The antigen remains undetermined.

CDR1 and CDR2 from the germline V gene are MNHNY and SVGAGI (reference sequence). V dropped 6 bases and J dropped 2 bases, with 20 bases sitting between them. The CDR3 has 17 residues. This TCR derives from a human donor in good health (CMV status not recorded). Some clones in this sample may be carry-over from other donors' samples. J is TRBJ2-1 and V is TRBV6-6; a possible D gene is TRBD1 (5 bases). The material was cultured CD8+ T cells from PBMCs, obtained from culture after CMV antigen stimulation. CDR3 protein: CASSHSTNRKTYNEQFF. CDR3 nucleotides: TGTGCCAGCAGCCATTCAACTAACAGGAAAACCTACAATGAGCAGTTCTTC.